These 22 T cell receptor beta chains were sequenced from one sample in a study of blood T cell repertoires in COVID-19. Libraries were prepared by immunoSEQ multiplex PCR; TCRdb keeps only in-frame clonotypes and omits some of them. In the table there are around 140,000 clones, 60% to 85% of which are singletons. The sequenced sample consisted of peripheral blood. These receptor sequences come from a woman aged 55 to 70 with acute or convalescent COVID-19.

The chain uses TRBV5-6 and TRBJ1-6; D unresolved. The CDR3 has 16 residues. CDR1 is SGHDT and CDR2 is YYEEEE in the germline V gene. The V and J ends lost 0 bases and 9 bases respectively, with 16 bases between them. In DNA form, the CDR3 reads TGTGCCAGCAGCTTGGCCTTCGGCCGGAGAACTTCACCCCTCCACTTT. As protein: CASSLAFGRRTSPLHF.

This sequence joins TRBV7-2 and TRBJ2-1; tentative D call: TRBD2 (5 bases). The CDR3 runs 13 residues. Germline assignment: CDR1 SGHTA and CDR2 FQGNSA. V was cut by 6 bases and J by 12 bases, with 18 bases left in between. The CDR3 is CASRAGGSKLQFF. CDR3 nucleotides: TGTGCCAGCAGAGCCGGAGGTTCTAAGTTGCAGTTCTTC. Combining the CDR3 with reference TRBV7-2 and TRBJ2-1 gives the whole variable domain GAGVSQSPSNKVTEKGKDVELRCDPISGHTALYWYRQSLGQGLEFLIYFQGNSAPDKSGLPSDRFSAERTGGSVSTLTIQRTQQEDSAVYLCASRAGGSKLQFFGPGTRLTVL.

The chain carries TRBV5-4 and TRBJ1-2; 8 bases agree with TRBD1. V lost 2 bases, J lost 1 base, and 13 bases stayed unmatched. The germline gives CDR1 SGHNT, CDR2 YYREEE (reference sequence). The CDR3 extends over 18 amino acids. This CDR3 is CASSFVWSGGVLNYGYTF. In DNA, the CDR3 is TGTGCCAGCAGCTTCGTCTGGTCAGGGGGCGTTCTTAACTATGGCTACACCTTC.

The V gene is TRBV21-1, the J gene TRBJ1-5. TRBV21-1 is classified as a pseudogene. The CDR3 covers 20 residues. The CDR3 here is CASSKEGRGGEGYSNQPQHF. The CDR3 DNA sequence: TGTGCCAGCAGCAAAGAAGGACGCGGGGGAGAGGGCTATAGCAATCAGCCCCAGCATTTT.

The chain links TRBV9 to TRBJ2-2; 10 bases line up with TRBD2. V lost 4 bases to trimming and J lost 0 bases; unmatched junction nucleotides: 9. Germline lookup yields CDR1 SGDLS and CDR2 YYNGEE. The CDR3 is 18 amino acids. The CDR3 reads CASSPRTSGDANTGELFF. The CDR3 bases are TGTGCCAGCAGCCCTAGGACTAGCGGAGACGCGAACACCGGGGAGCTGTTTTTT. Combining the CDR3 with reference TRBV9 and TRBJ2-2 gives the whole variable domain DSGVTQTPKHLITATGQRVTLRCSPRSGDLSVYWYQQSLDQGLQFLIQYYNGEERAKGNILERFSAQQFPDLHSELNLSSLELGDSALYFCASSPRTSGDANTGELFFGEGSRLTVL.

The V gene is TRBV23-1, the J gene TRBJ1-4; possibly TRBD1 for D (6 bases). TRBV23-1 is assigned to the ORF class and has an uncertain function. This CDR3 comprises 12 residues. V was cut by 3 bases and J by 8 bases, with 7 bases left in between. The CDR3 here is CASSQRGEKLFF. In DNA, the CDR3 is TGCGCCAGCAGTCAGAGGGGGGAAAAACTGTTTTTT.

The chain carries TRBV7-9 and TRBJ1-2, with 10 nucleotides matching TRBD1. Germline CDR1 is SEHNR and CDR2 is FQNEAQ (reference sequence). This CDR3 has 15 amino acids. Trimming took 4 bases from V and 4 from J; bases not matched to a gene: 6. As DNA, the CDR3 is TGTGCCAGCAGCTGGCCCGGGACAGGGGTCTATGGCTACACCTTC. It is translated as CASSWPGTGVYGYTF.

This rearrangement joins TRBV10-3 to TRBJ2-3; D unclear. The CDR3 is 13 amino acids. V lost 2 bases and J 2 bases, leaving 5 bases between the germline ends. Germline V gene lookup returns CDR1 ENHRY and CDR2 SYGVKD. CDR3 sequence (DNA): TGTGCCATCAGTGAGATATACACAGATACGCAGTATTTT. This gives the protein CAISEIYTDTQYF.

This chain links TRBV30 with TRBJ1-2, with TRBD1 matching 8 bases. Germline V lookup: CDR1 GTSNPN, CDR2 SVGIG (reference sequence). The length of the CDR3 is 15 residues. With V trimmed by 4 bases and J by 6 bases, 13 bases remained unmatched. CDR3 protein: CAWTRSTGVSHGYTF. The CDR3 DNA reads as TGTGCCTGGACCAGATCGACAGGGGTTTCCCATGGCTACACCTTC. Combining the CDR3 with reference TRBV30 and TRBJ1-2 gives the whole variable domain SQTIHQWPATLVQPVGSPLSLECTVEGTSNPNLYWYRQAAGRGLQLLFYSVGIGQISSEVPQNLSASRPQDRQFILSSKKLLLSDSGFYLCAWTRSTGVSHGYTFGSGTRLTVV.

The chain employs TRBV29-1 and TRBJ1-3; 8 nucleotides agree with TRBD1. The CDR3 totals 13 residues. CDR1 SQVTM and CDR2 ANQGSEA come from the germline V gene. The ends lost 1 base at V and 7 bases at J; junction bases unmatched: 3. CDR3 sequence: CSVEGTGPNTIYF. Written as DNA, the CDR3 is TGCAGCGTTGAAGGGACAGGGCCGAACACCATATATTTT. Full variable domain (rest looked up from reference TRBV29-1 and TRBJ1-3): SAVISQKPSRDICQRGTSLTIQCQVDSQVTMMFWYRQQPGQSLTLIATANQGSEATYESGFVIDKFPISRPNLTFSTLTVSNMSPEDSSIYLCSVEGTGPNTIYFGEGSWLTVV.

This chain joins TRBV30 and TRBJ2-4, with 15 bases lining up with TRBD2. Germline CDR1 is GTSNPN and CDR2 is SVGIG (reference sequence). V lost 7 bases, J lost 9 bases, and 7 bases stayed unmatched. CDR3 length: 14 amino acids. The CDR3 loop reads CASRTSGRAGIQYF. The CDR3 DNA sequence: TGTGCCTCTCGGACTAGCGGGAGGGCGGGCATTCAGTACTTC.

This clone has a handful of counts. V gene TRBV19 combines with J gene TRBJ1-3; D might be TRBD1 (5 bases). The CDR3 has 16 amino acids. Germline values: CDR1 LNHDA, CDR2 SQIVND (reference sequence). V was trimmed by 4 bases and J by 0 bases, leaving 13 bases between them. The chain's CDR3 is CASSTAQGFSGNTIYF. The CDR3 DNA sequence: TGTGCCAGTAGTACCGCGCAGGGCTTCTCTGGAAACACCATATATTTT.

CDR3 coding DNA: TGTGCCAGCAGTAGAGGAGAGACCCAGTACTTC. Translated, it gives CASSRGETQYF. This chain joins TRBV12-3 or TRBV12-4 and TRBJ2-5; D uncertain. The CDR3 is 11 residues long. V lost 5 bases and J lost 4, with 5 bases in between.

The chain couples TRBV20-1 to TRBJ1-1; no definite D call. The germline V and J ends were trimmed by 3 bases and 1 base, with 9 bases remaining between them. The CDR3 sequence is 13 residues long. Germline lookup yields CDR1 DFQATT and CDR2 SNEGSKA (reference sequence). In DNA, the CDR3 is TGCAGTGCTAGTAGCTCGCGGAACACTGAAGCTTTCTTT. Residues: CSASSSRNTEAFF.

V and J are TRBV5-1 and TRBJ1-5; D is possibly TRBD1 (6 bases). V was shortened by 0 bases and J by 4 bases, with 11 bases between the two germline ends. The germline V gene has CDR1 SGHRS and CDR2 YFSETQ. The CDR3 extends over 15 amino acids. The CDR3 protein is CASSLDPGDNQPQHF. The CDR3 DNA reads TGCGCCAGCAGCTTGGACCCAGGGGATAATCAGCCCCAGCATTTT.

The rearrangement uses TRBV19 and TRBJ1-4; 7 bases are a match to TRBD1. There are 15 residues in the CDR3. Germline lookup yields CDR1 LNHDA and CDR2 SQIVND (reference sequence). V lost 7 bases and J lost 4; bases outside the gene matches: 9. In nucleotides, the CDR3 is TGTGCCAGTAAACAGGGGCTGATAAATAATGAAAAACTGTTTTTT. Residues: CASKQGLINNEKLFF.

This chain connects TRBV30 to TRBJ1-6, with TRBD1 matching 7 bases. The CDR3 is made up of 12 amino acids. CDR1 is GTSNPN and CDR2 is SVGIG in the germline V gene (reference sequence). The J segment lost 5 bases and the V segment lost 5 bases, leaving 0 bases of the junction unmatched. CDR3 bases: TGTGCCTGGGGACAGGATAATTCACCCCTCCACTTT. It encodes CAWGQDNSPLHF.

CDR3 loop: CASSYSSSVGTDTQYF. The DNA of the CDR3 is TGTGCCAGCAGTTACTCGAGTTCGGTGGGCACAGATACGCAGTATTTT. J is TRBJ2-3 and V is TRBV6-6; D call uncertain. The CDR3 consists of 16 residues. CDR1 is MNHNY, CDR2 SVGAGI, per germline (reference sequence). V was trimmed by 0 bases and J by 1 base, leaving 11 bases between them.

The chain combines TRBV4-1 with TRBJ2-3; 9 bases match TRBD2. The V segment lost 3 bases and the J segment 2 bases; nucleotides outside the gene matches: 6. Germline V lookup: CDR1 MGHRA, CDR2 YSYEKL. The CDR3 covers 16 residues. In DNA form, the CDR3 reads TGCGCCAGCAGCCAGTACCTAGCGGGGATCACAGATACGCAGTATTTT. This sequence encodes CASSQYLAGITDTQYF.

The rearrangement joins TRBV16 to TRBJ2-5, with D perhaps matching TRBD2 (6 bases). CDR3 size: 14 residues. CDR1 is KGHSY, CDR2 FQNENV, per germline. V lost 2 bases, J lost 7 bases, and 14 bases lay in between. CDR3 amino acids: CASSQGTQSGTQYF. The CDR3 DNA reads as TGTGCCAGCAGCCAAGGGACTCAAAGTGGGACCCAGTACTTC.

This chain joins TRBV6-5 and TRBJ2-7; possible D gene TRBD1, 5 bases. There are 12 residues in the CDR3. Germline CDR1 MNHEY, CDR2 SVGAGI. V shed 6 bases and J shed 7 bases, with 13 bases lying between them. The CDR3, as DNA: TGTGCCAGCAGCCAGGGCCCTGGGGAGCAGTACTTC. Its translation is CASSQGPGEQYF.

V is TRBV19 and J is TRBJ2-1, with a tentative D call TRBD2 (6 bases). The CDR3 covers 14 residues. V was shortened by 3 bases and J by 8 bases, with 14 bases between the two germline ends. The V gene's germline CDR1 is LNHDA and CDR2 SQIVND (reference sequence). This chain's CDR3 is CASSMARLVHEQFF. CDR3 DNA sequence: TGTGCCAGTAGTATGGCTCGACTAGTCCATGAGCAGTTCTTC.